This T cell receptor (beta chain) was sequenced during a study of shared clonotypes between healthy human individuals. The germline gives CDR1 SNHLY, CDR2 FYNNEI. The CDR3 extends over 14 amino acids. Trimming took off 4 bases at V and 2 bases at J, with 9 bases between the two ends. Method: immunoSEQ multiplex PCR; TCRdb's copy keeps in-frame clones and lacks some. The sample has under 1,100,000 clones; 78% are singletons. The receptor comes from a man younger than 35 in good health. Some clones in this sample may be carry-over from other donors' samples. The chain uses TRBV2 and TRBJ1-3; D is unclear. Source material: memory CD4+ T cells from PBMCs. Stated subset: CD45RA-negative fraction. Written as DNA, the CDR3 is TGTGCCAGCAGTGGGGCTTTCACTGGAAACACCATATATTTT. Protein sequence: CASSGAFTGNTIYF.